This TCR beta chain was captured by sequencing in a study of T cells expressing NK-cell markers. The CDR3 has 15 amino acids. Per germline, CDR1 SGHTA and CDR2 FQGTGA. TCRdb reprocessed the 5' RACE reads and keeps a single row for each CDR3 protein, giving no DNA. The sample has 400,000 to 450,000 distinct CDR3 sequences, and its top ten clones hold 7.3%. The J gene is TRBJ2-1, the V gene TRBV7-3; absent DNA, TCRdb's TRBD2 call cannot be checked. The sample consisted of blood T cells: a sorted CD56 or NKG2C T cell subset, CD4+ or CD8+ T cells, or bulk PBMC T cells (not recorded which). The source of this sequence is a woman aged 18 to 75 in good health. The chain's CDR3 is CASSSLAATGNEQFF.